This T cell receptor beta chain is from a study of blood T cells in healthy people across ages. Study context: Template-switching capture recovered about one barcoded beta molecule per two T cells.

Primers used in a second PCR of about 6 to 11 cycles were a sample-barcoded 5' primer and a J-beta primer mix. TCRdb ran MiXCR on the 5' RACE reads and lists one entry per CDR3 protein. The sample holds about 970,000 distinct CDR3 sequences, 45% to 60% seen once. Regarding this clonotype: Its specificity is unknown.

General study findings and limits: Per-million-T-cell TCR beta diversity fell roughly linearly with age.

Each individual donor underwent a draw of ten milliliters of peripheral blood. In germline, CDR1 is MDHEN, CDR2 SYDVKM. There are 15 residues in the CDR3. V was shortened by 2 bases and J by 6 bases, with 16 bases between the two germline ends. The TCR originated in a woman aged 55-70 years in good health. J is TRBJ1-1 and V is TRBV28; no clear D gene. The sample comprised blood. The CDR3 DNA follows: TGTGCCAGCAGTTTAATCCGGGGAGGGAATCCTGAAGCTTTCTTT. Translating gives CASSLIRGGNPEAFF.